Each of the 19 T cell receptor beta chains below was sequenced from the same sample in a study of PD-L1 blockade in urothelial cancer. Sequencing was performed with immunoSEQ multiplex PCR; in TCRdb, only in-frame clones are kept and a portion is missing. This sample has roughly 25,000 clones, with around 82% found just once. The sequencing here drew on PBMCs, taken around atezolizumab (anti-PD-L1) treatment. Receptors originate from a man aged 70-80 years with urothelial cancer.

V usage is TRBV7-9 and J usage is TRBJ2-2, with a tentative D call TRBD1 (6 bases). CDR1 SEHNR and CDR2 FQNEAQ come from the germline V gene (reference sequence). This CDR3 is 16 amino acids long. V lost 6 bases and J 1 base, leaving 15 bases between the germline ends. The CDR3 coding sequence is TGTGCCAGCAGGTCGAAGGGGACAATGAACACCGGGGAGCTGTTTTTT. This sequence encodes CASRSKGTMNTGELFF.

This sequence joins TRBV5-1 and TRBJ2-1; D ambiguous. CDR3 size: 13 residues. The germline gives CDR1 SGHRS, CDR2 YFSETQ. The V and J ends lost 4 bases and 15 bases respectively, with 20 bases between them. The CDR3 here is CASSGSIGTMGFF. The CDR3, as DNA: TGCGCCAGCAGCGGATCAATAGGTACTATGGGGTTCTTC. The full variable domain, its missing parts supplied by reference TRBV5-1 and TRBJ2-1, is KAGVTQTPRYLIKTRGQQVTLSCSPISGHRSVSWYQQTPGQGLQFLFEYFSETQRNKGNFPGRFSGRQFSNSRSEMNVSTLELGDSALYLCASSGSIGTMGFFGPGTRLTVL.

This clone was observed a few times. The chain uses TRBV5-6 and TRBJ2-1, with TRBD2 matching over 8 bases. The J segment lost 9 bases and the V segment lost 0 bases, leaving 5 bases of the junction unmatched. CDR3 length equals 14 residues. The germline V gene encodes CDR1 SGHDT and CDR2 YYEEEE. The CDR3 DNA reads TGTGCCAGCAGCTTGGGCGGGGGGAAGACTGAGCAGTTCTTC. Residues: CASSLGGGKTEQFF.

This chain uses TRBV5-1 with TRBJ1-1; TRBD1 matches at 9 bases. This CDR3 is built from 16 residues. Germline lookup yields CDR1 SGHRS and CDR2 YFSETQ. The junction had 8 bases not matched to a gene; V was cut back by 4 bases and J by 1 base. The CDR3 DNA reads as TGCGCCAGCAGCAGGACAGGGGCGCAGGGGAACACTGAAGCTTTCTTT. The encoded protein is CASSRTGAQGNTEAFF.

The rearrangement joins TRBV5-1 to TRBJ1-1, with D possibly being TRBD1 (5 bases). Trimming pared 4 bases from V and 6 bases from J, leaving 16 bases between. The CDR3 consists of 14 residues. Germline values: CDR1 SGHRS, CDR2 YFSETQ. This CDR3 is CASSRDTGRAEAFF. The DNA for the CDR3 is TGCGCCAGCAGCAGAGACACGGGCAGGGCTGAAGCTTTCTTT.

CDR3 sequence reads: CAIRSQDTEAFF. The CDR3 DNA is TGTGCCATCAGGAGTCAGGACACTGAAGCTTTCTTT. V gene TRBV10-3 combines with J gene TRBJ1-1; D gene uncertain. The CDR3 runs to 12 residues. Per the germline V gene, CDR1 is ENHRY and CDR2 is SYGVKD. With 6 bases removed from V and 3 bases from J, the gap between germline ends came to 8 bases.

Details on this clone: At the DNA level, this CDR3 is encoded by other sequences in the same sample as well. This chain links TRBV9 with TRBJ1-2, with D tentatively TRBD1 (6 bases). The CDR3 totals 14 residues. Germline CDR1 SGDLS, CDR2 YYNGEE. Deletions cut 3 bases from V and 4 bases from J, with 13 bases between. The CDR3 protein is CASSAGRGSYGYTF. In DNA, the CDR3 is TGTGCCAGCAGCGCGGGCAGGGGTTCCTATGGCTACACCTTC.

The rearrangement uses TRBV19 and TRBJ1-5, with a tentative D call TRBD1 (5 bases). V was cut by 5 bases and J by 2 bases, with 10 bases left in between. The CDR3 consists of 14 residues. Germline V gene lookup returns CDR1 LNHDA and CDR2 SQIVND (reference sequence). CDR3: CASSLSTGNQPQHF. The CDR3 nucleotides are TGTGCCAGTAGTCTGTCGACAGGCAATCAGCCCCAGCATTTT.

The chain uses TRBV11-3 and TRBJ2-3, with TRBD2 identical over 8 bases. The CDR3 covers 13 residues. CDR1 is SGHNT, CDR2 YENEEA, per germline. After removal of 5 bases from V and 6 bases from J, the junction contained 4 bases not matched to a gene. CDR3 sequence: CASSKAGEDTQYF. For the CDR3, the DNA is TGTGCCAGCAGCAAAGCGGGAGAGGATACGCAGTATTTT.

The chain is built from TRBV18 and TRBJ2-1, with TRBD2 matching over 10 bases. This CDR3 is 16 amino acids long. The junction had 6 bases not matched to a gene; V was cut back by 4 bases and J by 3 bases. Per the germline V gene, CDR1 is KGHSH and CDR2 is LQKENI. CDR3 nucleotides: TGTGCCAGCTCACTAGACGGACTAGCGGACTACAATGAGCAGTTCTTC. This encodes CASSLDGLADYNEQFF.

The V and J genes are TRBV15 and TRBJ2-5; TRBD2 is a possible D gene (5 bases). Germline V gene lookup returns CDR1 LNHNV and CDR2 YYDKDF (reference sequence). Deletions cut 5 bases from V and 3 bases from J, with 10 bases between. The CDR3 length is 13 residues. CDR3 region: CATSGMREETQYF. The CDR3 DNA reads TGTGCCACCAGCGGGATGCGGGAAGAGACCCAGTACTTC. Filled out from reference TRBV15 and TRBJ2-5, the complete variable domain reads DAMVIQNPRYQVTQFGKPVTLSCSQTLNHNVMYWYQQKSSQAPKLLFHYYDKDFNNEADTPDNFQSRRPNTSFCFLDIRSPGLGDTAMYLCATSGMREETQYFGPGTRLLVL.

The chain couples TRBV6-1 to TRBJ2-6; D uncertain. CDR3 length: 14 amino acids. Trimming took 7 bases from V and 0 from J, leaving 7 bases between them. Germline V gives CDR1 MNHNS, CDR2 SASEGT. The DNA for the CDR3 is TGTGCCAGCACCCAGTTCTCTGGGGCCAACGTCCTGACTTTC. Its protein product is CASTQFSGANVLTF.

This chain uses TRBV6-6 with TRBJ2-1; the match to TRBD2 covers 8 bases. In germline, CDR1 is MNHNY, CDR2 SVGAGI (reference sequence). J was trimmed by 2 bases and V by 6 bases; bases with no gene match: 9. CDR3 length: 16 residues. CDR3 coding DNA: TGTGCCAGCAGCCGACCGGGGGGGCCAACCTACAATGAGCAGTTCTTC. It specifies CASSRPGGPTYNEQFF.

CDR3: CASSLDGQGAGYTQYF. The CDR3 bases are TGTGCCAGCAGCTTAGATGGACAGGGGGCTGGGTATACGCAGTATTTT. The genes are TRBV11-2 and TRBJ2-3, with 11 bases that match TRBD1. Germline lookup yields CDR1 SGHAT and CDR2 FQNNGV. Trimming took 0 bases from V and 7 from J; bases not matched to a gene: 6. This CDR3 has 16 residues.

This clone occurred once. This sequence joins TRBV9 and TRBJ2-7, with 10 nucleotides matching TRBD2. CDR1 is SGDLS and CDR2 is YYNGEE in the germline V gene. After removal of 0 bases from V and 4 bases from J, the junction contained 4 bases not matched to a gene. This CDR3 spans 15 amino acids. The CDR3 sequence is CASSVGPSGSYEQYF. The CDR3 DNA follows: TGTGCCAGCAGCGTAGGCCCTAGCGGGAGTTACGAGCAGTACTTC.

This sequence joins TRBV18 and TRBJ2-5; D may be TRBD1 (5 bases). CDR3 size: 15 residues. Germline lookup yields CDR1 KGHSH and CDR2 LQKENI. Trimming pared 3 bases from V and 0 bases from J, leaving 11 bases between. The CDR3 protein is CASSPGQGDQETQYF. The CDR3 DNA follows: TGTGCCAGCTCACCTGGGCAGGGCGACCAAGAGACCCAGTACTTC. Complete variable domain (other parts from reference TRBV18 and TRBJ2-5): NAGVMQNPRHLVRRRGQEARLRCSPMKGHSHVYWYRQLPEEGLKFMVYLQKENIIDESGMPKERFSAEFPKEGPSILRIQQVVRGDSAAYFCASSPGQGDQETQYFGPGTRLLVL.

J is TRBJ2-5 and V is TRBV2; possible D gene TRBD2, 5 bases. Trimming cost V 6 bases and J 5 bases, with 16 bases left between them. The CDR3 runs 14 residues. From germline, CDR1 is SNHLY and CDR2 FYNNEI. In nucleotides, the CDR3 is TGTGCCAGCAGGGCCCGGACTGTGAGGGAGACCCAGTACTTC. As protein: CASRARTVRETQYF.

The CDR3 is CASSPPSGSDEQFF. CDR3 in DNA: TGTGCCAGCTCACCGCCTAGCGGGAGCGATGAGCAGTTCTTC. The chain has TRBV18 and TRBJ2-1, with 10 bases fitting TRBD2. Germline V gives CDR1 KGHSH, CDR2 LQKENI. CDR3 size: 14 residues. Unmatched junction bases numbered 4, after V lost 3 bases and J lost 8 bases.

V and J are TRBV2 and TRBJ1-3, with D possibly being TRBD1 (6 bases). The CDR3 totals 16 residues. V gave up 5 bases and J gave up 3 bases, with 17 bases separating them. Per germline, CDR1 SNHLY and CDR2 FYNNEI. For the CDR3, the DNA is TGTGCCAGCAGTCCAGAACAGGGTGTCCGTGGAAACACCATATATTTT. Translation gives CASSPEQGVRGNTIYF. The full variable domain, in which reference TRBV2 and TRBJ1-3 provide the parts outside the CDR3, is EPEVTQTPSHQVTQMGQEVILRCVPISNHLYFYWYRQILGQKVEFLVSFYNNEISEKSEIFDDQFSVERPDGSNFTLKIRSTKLEDSAMYFCASSPEQGVRGNTIYFGEGSWLTVV.